One sample yielded the 16 T cell receptor beta chains listed below, sequenced in a study of T cell changes during pregnancy in multiple sclerosis. TCRdb's table, derived via immunoSEQ multiplex PCR, lists solely in-frame clones and lacks some. There are around 68,000 clones in the sample; around 91% occur only once, and about 2.3% lies in the top ten. The starting material was peripheral blood, obtained in the third trimester of pregnancy. Receptor source: a female donor in good health, enrolled as a control in a pregnancy study.

The chain is built from TRBV5-1 and TRBJ2-3; 7 positions agree with TRBD1. The V gene's germline CDR1 is SGHRS and CDR2 YFSETQ. This CDR3 contains 17 residues. Trimming removed 0 bases from V and 4 bases from J; junction bases left unmatched: 11. The CDR3 region has the DNA TGCGCCAGCAGCTTGGCCAACGGCAGGGGGTTGGCAGATACGCAGTATTTT. It encodes CASSLANGRGLADTQYF.

The V call is TRBV5-4, the J call TRBJ1-1, with 7 bases that match TRBD1. The CDR3 is 16 amino acids. The germline gives CDR1 SGHNT, CDR2 YYREEE (reference sequence). The ends lost 6 bases at V and 1 base at J; junction bases unmatched: 12. For the CDR3, the DNA is TGTGCCAGCAAGCCAGGGCTGGGACAGCCGAACACTGAAGCTTTCTTT. Its translation is CASKPGLGQPNTEAFF. The full variable domain, with the rest looked up from reference TRBV5-4 and TRBJ1-1, is ETGVTQSPTHLIKTRGQQVTLRCSSQSGHNTVSWYQQALGQGPQFIFQYYREEENGRGNFPPRFSGLQFPNYSSELNVNALELDDSALYLCASKPGLGQPNTEAFFGQGTRLTVV.

This clone occurred once. V and J are TRBV2 and TRBJ2-1, with 10 bases lining up with TRBD2. The germline CDR1 and CDR2 sequences are SNHLY and FYNNEI. The CDR3 is made up of 15 amino acids. Trimming removed 10 bases from V and 6 bases from J; junction bases left unmatched: 12. The CDR3 bases are TGTGCCACCCTACCCCAGCGGGGGGGCCCCAATGAGCAGTTCTTC. Translated: CATLPQRGGPNEQFF.

The chain has TRBV6-6 and TRBJ2-2; TRBD2 is a possible D gene (6 bases). The CDR3 contains 15 residues. Trimming took 6 bases from V and 2 from J, leaving 13 bases between them. The germline gives CDR1 MNHNY, CDR2 SVGAGI (reference sequence). The CDR3 bases are TGTGCCAGCAGATCCGGGACTCTAAACACCGGGGAGCTGTTTTTT. It codes for CASRSGTLNTGELFF.

The gene calls are TRBV5-8 and TRBJ2-3; D perhaps matches TRBD1 (5 bases). CDR1 is SGHTS and CDR2 is YDEGEE in the germline V gene. This CDR3 contains 14 residues. Between the trimmed V and J ends, which lost 2 bases and 6 bases, there was a span of 13 bases. CDR3 residues: CASSFGLQGDTQYF. CDR3 DNA sequence: TGTGCCAGCAGCTTTGGGCTTCAGGGCGATACGCAGTATTTT.

The genes are TRBV6-5 and TRBJ2-2; 8 positions agree with TRBD2. The junction had 4 bases not matched to a gene; V was cut back by 4 bases and J by 0 bases. The CDR3 is 16 amino acids. Germline-derived CDR1 and CDR2 are MNHEY and SVGAGI. CDR3 residues: CASSSRTSPNTGELFF. Written as DNA, the CDR3 is TGTGCCAGCAGTTCCCGGACTAGCCCGAACACCGGGGAGCTGTTTTTT.

This chain uses TRBV5-8 with TRBJ2-1; the D gene is possibly TRBD1 (5 bases). V shed 4 bases and J shed 7 bases, with 9 bases lying between them. CDR1 and CDR2 from the germline V gene are SGHTS and YDEGEE. The length of the CDR3 is 12 residues. The CDR3 coding sequence is TGTGCCAGCAGCCTCAGGGTGAATGAGCAGTTCTTC. Its translation: CASSLRVNEQFF.

The gene calls are TRBV5-1 and TRBJ2-3, with TRBD1 as a possible D gene (6 bases). The CDR3 runs to 14 residues. Germline CDR1 reads SGHRS; CDR2 reads YFSETQ. Trimming removed 0 bases at V and 4 bases at J, with 9 bases between. The DNA for the CDR3 is TGCGCCAGCAGCTTGGGGCAGGGGCCAGATACGCAGTATTTT. Translation: CASSLGQGPDTQYF.

About this clone: This sample also contains other DNA sequences that code for the same CDR3. The CDR3 DNA sequence: TGTGCCACCAGCAGAGGGGGGGGTAATAATGAAAAACTGTTTTTT. It codes for CATSRGGGNNEKLFF. The V and J genes are TRBV15 and TRBJ1-4; TRBD1 might be the D (5 bases). The CDR3 contains 15 residues. V was clipped by 1 base and J by 4 bases, with 10 bases between them. Germline V gene data show CDR1 as LNHNV and CDR2 as YYDKDF (reference sequence).

In nucleotides, the CDR3 is TGTGCCAGCAGCTTAGGACTGGGCGGGGGCCCCGAGGATACGCAGTATTTT. Residues: CASSLGLGGGPEDTQYF. The rearrangement links TRBV7-9 to TRBJ2-3; D might be TRBD2 (7 bases). Germline assignment: CDR1 SEHNR and CDR2 FQNEAQ (reference sequence). This CDR3 spans 17 amino acids. The V end was cut by 1 base, the J end by 6 bases, with 20 bases between.

The J gene is TRBJ1-2, the V gene TRBV6-4, with 7 bases that match TRBD1. Germline V gene sequence: CDR1 MRHNA, CDR2 SNTAGT. The CDR3 sequence is 16 residues long. Trimming at V came to 8 bases and at J to 0 bases, leaving 12 bases not matched to a gene. The CDR3 sequence: CASAPATGTANYGYTF. Written as DNA, the CDR3 is TGTGCCAGCGCTCCCGCAACCGGGACAGCTAACTATGGCTACACCTTC.

The CDR3 protein is CASSLLARGTPYEQYF. The CDR3 DNA follows: TGTGCCAGCAGTTTGCTGGCCAGGGGTACTCCCTACGAGCAGTACTTC. This chain joins TRBV28 and TRBJ2-7, with D perhaps TRBD1 (6 bases). The CDR3 runs 16 residues. V shed 3 bases and J shed 2 bases, with 17 bases lying between them. The V gene's germline CDR1 is MDHEN and CDR2 SYDVKM. The full variable domain, completed using reference TRBV28 and TRBJ2-7, is DVKVTQSSRYLVKRTGEKVFLECVQDMDHENMFWYRQDPGLGLRLIYFSYDVKMKEKGDIPEGYSVSREKKERFSLILESASTNQTSMYLCASSLLARGTPYEQYFGPGTRLTVT.

The CDR3 loop reads CASSRTRISTGELFF. The CDR3 DNA sequence: TGTGCCAGCAGCCGTACTAGAATTAGTACCGGGGAGCTGTTTTTT. This chain uses TRBV9 with TRBJ2-2, with a tentative D call TRBD2 (5 bases). The CDR3 spans 15 residues. Trimming removed 4 bases from V and 5 bases from J, with 15 bases in between. Germline V CDR1 and CDR2: SGDLS, YYNGEE.

The V and J genes are TRBV28 and TRBJ2-7; 8 bases align to TRBD1. J lost 3 bases, V lost 5 bases, and 12 bases had no gene match. Germline V gene sequence: CDR1 MDHEN, CDR2 SYDVKM. This CDR3 region has 16 residues. The CDR3 reads CASSHKDRDLFYEQYF. The CDR3 DNA is TGTGCCAGCAGTCACAAGGACAGGGACCTTTTCTACGAGCAGTACTTC.

The genes are TRBV30 and TRBJ1-5; 9 bases align to TRBD1. CDR1 is GTSNPN, CDR2 SVGIG, per germline (reference sequence). CDR3 length: 15 residues. V dropped 3 bases and J dropped 4; count of bases not matched to a gene: 7. CDR3 loop: CAWRRDRAPNQPQHF. CDR3 coding DNA: TGTGCCTGGAGACGGGACAGGGCCCCTAATCAGCCCCAGCATTTT. Complete variable domain (other parts from reference TRBV30 and TRBJ1-5): SQTIHQWPATLVQPVGSPLSLECTVEGTSNPNLYWYRQAAGRGLQLLFYSVGIGQISSEVPQNLSASRPQDRQFILSSKKLLLSDSGFYLCAWRRDRAPNQPQHFGDGTRLSIL.

This rearrangement joins TRBV4-2 to TRBJ2-5; TRBD2 agrees at 13 bases. Per germline, CDR1 LGHNA and CDR2 YNFKEQ. This CDR3 region has 15 residues. V was pared by 5 bases and J by 4 bases, with 4 bases of the junction left unmatched. The CDR3 nucleotides are TGTGCCAGCAGCGGTGGACTAGCGGGAGTAGAGACCCAGTACTTC. This translates into CASSGGLAGVETQYF.